These 3 T cell receptor beta chains were all obtained from the same sample, sequenced in a study of blood T cell repertoires in COVID-19. Libraries were prepared by immunoSEQ multiplex PCR; TCRdb keeps only in-frame clonotypes and omits some of them. There are fewer than 350,000 clones in the sample; more than 75% occur only once, and 2% to 2.5% lies in the top ten. Sequencing input: PBMCs or T cells enriched from blood (not recorded which). These receptors came from a woman aged 60-75 years in a cohort exposed to, infected with or recovered from COVID-19 (not recorded which).

This chain uses TRBV3-1 (or the pseudogene TRBV3-2) with TRBJ2-7; 11 positions agree with TRBD1. Losses at the gene ends were 4 bases for V and 7 bases for J; bases not matched to a gene: 6. The CDR3 length is 14 residues. The germline V gene has CDR1 LGHDT and CDR2 YNNKEL (reference sequence). CDR3 sequence (DNA): TGTGCCAGCAGCCCAGGACAGGGGGCGGGGGAGCAGTACTTC. Its translation is CASSPGQGAGEQYF.

This chain links TRBV2 with TRBJ2-5; D may be TRBD1 (5 bases). The CDR3 sequence is 12 residues long. With 5 bases removed from V and 4 bases from J, the gap between germline ends came to 8 bases. The germline gives CDR1 SNHLY, CDR2 FYNNEI. CDR3 sequence (DNA): TGTGCCAGCAGTCGCAGGGTAGAGACCCAGTACTTC. It specifies CASSRRVETQYF.

This clone was seen once. The chain couples TRBV28 to TRBJ1-1; 7 bases line up with TRBD1. Germline trimming cut 5 bases from V and 1 base from J; bases unmatched to any gene: 7. This CDR3 region has 15 residues. Per the germline V gene, CDR1 is MDHEN and CDR2 is SYDVKM. The CDR3 loop is CASSTWDRPNTEAFF. DNA for the CDR3: TGTGCCAGCAGTACCTGGGACAGACCGAACACTGAAGCTTTCTTT.